This TCR beta chain was recovered during a study of blood T cell repertoires in COVID-19. Overall study: Sources were T cells, B-cell-depleted T cells, or PBMCs; the material itself was cDNA or gDNA.

Trimming stripped 3 bases from V and 0 bases from J, with 8 bases between. The CDR3 runs to 13 residues. Germline V gene data show CDR1 as DFQATT and CDR2 as SNEGSKA (reference sequence). The authors' processing: Amplification from reference gene primers served as the basis for estimated nucleated cell counts. Repertoires were generated with immunoSEQ multiplex PCR, while TCRdb's copy carries only in-frame clones and drops some. D and trimming come from the DNA, and the V and J calls and clone size come from that table. The profile shows some 100,000 clones, about 89% of them singletons. The TCR comes from a middle-aged man with acute or convalescent COVID-19. Material: peripheral blood. The rearrangement links TRBV20-1 to TRBJ1-1; possible D gene TRBD1, 5 bases. CDR3 nucleotides: TGCAGTGCTAGTGAGACAGTGAACACTGAAGCTTTCTTT. Protein product: CSASETVNTEAFF.